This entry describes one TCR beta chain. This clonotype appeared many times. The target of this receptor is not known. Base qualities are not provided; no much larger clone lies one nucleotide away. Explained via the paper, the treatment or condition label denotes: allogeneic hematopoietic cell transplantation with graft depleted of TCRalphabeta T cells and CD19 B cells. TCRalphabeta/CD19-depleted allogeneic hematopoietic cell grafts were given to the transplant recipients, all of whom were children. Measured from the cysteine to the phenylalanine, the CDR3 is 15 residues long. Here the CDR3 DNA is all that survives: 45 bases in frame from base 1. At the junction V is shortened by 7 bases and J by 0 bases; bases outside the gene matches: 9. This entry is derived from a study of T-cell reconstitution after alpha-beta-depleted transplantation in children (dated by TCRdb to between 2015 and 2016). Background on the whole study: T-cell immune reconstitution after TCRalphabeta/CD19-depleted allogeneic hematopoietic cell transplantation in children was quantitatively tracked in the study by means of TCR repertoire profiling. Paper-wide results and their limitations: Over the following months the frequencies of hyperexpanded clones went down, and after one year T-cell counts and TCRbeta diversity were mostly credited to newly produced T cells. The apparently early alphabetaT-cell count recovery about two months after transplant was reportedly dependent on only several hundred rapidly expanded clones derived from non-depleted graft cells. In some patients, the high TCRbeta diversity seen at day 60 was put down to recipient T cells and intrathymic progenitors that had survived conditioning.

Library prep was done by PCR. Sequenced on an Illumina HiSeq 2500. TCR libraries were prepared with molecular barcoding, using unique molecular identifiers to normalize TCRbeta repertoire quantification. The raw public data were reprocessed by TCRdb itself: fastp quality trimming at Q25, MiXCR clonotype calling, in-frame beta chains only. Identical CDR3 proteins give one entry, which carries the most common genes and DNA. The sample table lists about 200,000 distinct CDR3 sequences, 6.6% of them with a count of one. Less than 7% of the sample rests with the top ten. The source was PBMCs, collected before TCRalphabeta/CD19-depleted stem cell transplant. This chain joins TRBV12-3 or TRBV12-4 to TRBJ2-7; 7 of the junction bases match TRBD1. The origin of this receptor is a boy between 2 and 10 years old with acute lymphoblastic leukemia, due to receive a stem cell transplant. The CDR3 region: CASTHGQDSSYEQYF. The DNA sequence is TGTGCCAGCACTCACGGACAGGACAGCTCCTACGAGCAGTACTTC.